The 9 T cell receptor beta chains given below trace back to one sample, sequenced in a study of OX40 agonist ivuxolimab in advanced cancers. The method was immunoSEQ multiplex PCR; TCRdb's version includes in-frame clones alone and lacks a portion of them. The sample has tens of thousands of clones; 85% to 95% are singletons. Sequenced here: CD4+ or CD8+ T cells sorted from blood, sampled in a trial of the OX40 agonist ivuxolimab. These receptors came from an adult with an advanced solid tumor such as melanoma, head and neck, liver or kidney cancer.

The rearrangement joins TRBV5-6 to TRBJ2-7; D ambiguous. V was pared by 4 bases and J by 6 bases, with 14 bases between. The germline CDR1 and CDR2 sequences are SGHDT and YYEEEE. The length of the CDR3 is 13 residues. The CDR3: CASSVVALAEQYF. In DNA form, the CDR3 reads TGTGCCAGCAGCGTTGTGGCTTTGGCCGAGCAGTACTTC. Together with reference TRBV5-6 and TRBJ2-7, the CDR3 gives the full variable domain: DAGVTQSPTHLIKTRGQQVTLRCSPKSGHDTVSWYQQALGQGPQFIFQYYEEEERQRGNFPDRFSGHQFPNYSSELNVNALLLGDSALYLCASSVVALAEQYFGPGTRLTVT.

The chain combines TRBV11-2 with TRBJ2-1; D is unclear. CDR1 is SGHAT, CDR2 FQNNGV, per germline. The CDR3 is made up of 16 amino acids. V shed 2 bases and J shed 4 bases, with 15 bases lying between them. DNA for the CDR3: TGTGCCAGCAGCTTAAATAGGGTGGTAGCATACAATGAGCAGTTCTTC. Translating gives CASSLNRVVAYNEQFF. Variable domain in full (rest from reference TRBV11-2 and TRBJ2-1): EAGVAQSPRYKIIEKRQSVAFWCNPISGHATLYWYQQILGQGPKLLIQFQNNGVVDDSQLPKDRFSAERLKGVDSTLKIQPAKLEDSAVYLCASSLNRVVAYNEQFFGPGTRLTVL.

The chain combines TRBV11-3 with TRBJ2-2; D gene unclear. The CDR3 extends over 15 amino acids. The V gene's germline CDR1 is SGHNT and CDR2 YENEEA. Trimming removed 5 bases at V and 1 base at J, with 11 bases between. The CDR3 reads CASSPIGRNTGELFF. The CDR3 region has the DNA TGTGCCAGCAGCCCTATAGGAAGGAACACCGGGGAGCTGTTTTTT.

This chain connects TRBV5-1 to TRBJ2-7; TRBD2 might be the D (5 bases). CDR1 and CDR2 from the germline V gene are SGHRS and YFSETQ. CDR3 length: 14 amino acids. Trimming took 6 bases from V and 1 from J, leaving 14 bases between them. CDR3 amino acids: CASTRGRGSYEQYF. The CDR3 DNA reads as TGCGCCAGCACCCGGGGTAGAGGGTCCTACGAGCAGTACTTC. The full variable domain, with the rest looked up from reference TRBV5-1 and TRBJ2-7, is KAGVTQTPRYLIKTRGQQVTLSCSPISGHRSVSWYQQTPGQGLQFLFEYFSETQRNKGNFPGRFSGRQFSNSRSEMNVSTLELGDSALYLCASTRGRGSYEQYFGPGTRLTVT.

This rearrangement joins TRBV29-1 to TRBJ2-7; D is ambiguous. Germline V gives CDR1 SQVTM, CDR2 ANQGSEA. This CDR3 spans 13 amino acids. The V end lost 4 bases, the J end lost 6 bases, and 16 bases lay between the germline ends. CDR3 in DNA: TGCAGCGTTGGGGATGCTCGGATTTCCGAGCAGTACTTC. Protein product: CSVGDARISEQYF.

The J gene is TRBJ1-5, the V gene TRBV19, with no clear D. The V gene's germline CDR1 is LNHDA and CDR2 SQIVND (reference sequence). V was trimmed by 7 bases and J by 1 base, leaving 14 bases between them. The CDR3 extends over 15 amino acids. The CDR3 spells CASKGREFSNQPQHF. CDR3 DNA: TGTGCCAGTAAGGGTCGGGAGTTCAGCAATCAGCCCCAGCATTTT.

J is TRBJ2-3 and V is TRBV4-1; 10 bases match TRBD2. This CDR3 comprises 18 residues. In germline, CDR1 is MGHRA, CDR2 YSYEKL. With 0 bases clipped from V and 2 bases from J, the junction kept 8 bases outside the gene matches. In nucleotides, the CDR3 is TGCGCCAGCAGCCAAGATAAAGGGACTAGCGTTGACACAGATACGCAGTATTTT. Translating gives CASSQDKGTSVDTDTQYF.

This clone is deemed large (0.1 to 1%). The chain links TRBV7-8 to TRBJ2-7; 7 bases match TRBD1. Looked up from germline, CDR1 is SGHVS and CDR2 is FQNEAQ. V gave up 8 bases and J gave up 0 bases; unmatched junction bases: 10. This CDR3 region has 15 residues. The CDR3 loop is CASEPIGTVSYEQYF. The CDR3 DNA is TGTGCCAGCGAACCAATCGGGACAGTCTCCTACGAGCAGTACTTC.

V and J are TRBV27 and TRBJ2-3; tentative D call: TRBD1 (6 bases). The V end lost 0 bases, the J end lost 3 bases, and 13 bases lay between the germline ends. The germline V gene encodes CDR1 MNHEY and CDR2 SMNVEV (reference sequence). This CDR3 comprises 16 residues. The CDR3 DNA is TGTGCCAGCAGTTTATCTATACTAGGACAGACAGATACGCAGTATTTT. It codes for CASSLSILGQTDTQYF.